This TCR beta chain was captured by sequencing in a study of cytomegalovirus exposure and HLA in healthy donors. V was pared by 2 bases and J by 6 bases, with 9 bases of the junction left unmatched. Germline V gene lookup returns CDR1 GTSNPN and CDR2 SVGIG (reference sequence). This CDR3 contains 15 residues. The PCR ran on 60 Vbeta and 13 Jbeta primers. Libraries were prepared by immunoSEQ multiplex PCR; TCRdb keeps only in-frame clonotypes and omits some of them. The sample table sets out 50,000 to 60,000 clones. This chain links TRBV30 with TRBJ2-4, with TRBD1 matching over 8 bases. The receptor was isolated from a woman between 45 and 65 years old in good health and CMV-seropositive. The sample taken for sequencing was PBMCs. CDR3 in DNA: TGTGCCTGGAGTTTCCCCGGGACAGGTGCAAACATTCAGTACTTC. Translation: CAWSFPGTGANIQYF. The full variable domain, rest sourced from reference TRBV30 and TRBJ2-4, is SQTIHQWPATLVQPVGSPLSLECTVEGTSNPNLYWYRQAAGRGLQLLFYSVGIGQISSEVPQNLSASRPQDRQFILSSKKLLLSDSGFYLCAWSFPGTGANIQYFGAGTRLSVL.